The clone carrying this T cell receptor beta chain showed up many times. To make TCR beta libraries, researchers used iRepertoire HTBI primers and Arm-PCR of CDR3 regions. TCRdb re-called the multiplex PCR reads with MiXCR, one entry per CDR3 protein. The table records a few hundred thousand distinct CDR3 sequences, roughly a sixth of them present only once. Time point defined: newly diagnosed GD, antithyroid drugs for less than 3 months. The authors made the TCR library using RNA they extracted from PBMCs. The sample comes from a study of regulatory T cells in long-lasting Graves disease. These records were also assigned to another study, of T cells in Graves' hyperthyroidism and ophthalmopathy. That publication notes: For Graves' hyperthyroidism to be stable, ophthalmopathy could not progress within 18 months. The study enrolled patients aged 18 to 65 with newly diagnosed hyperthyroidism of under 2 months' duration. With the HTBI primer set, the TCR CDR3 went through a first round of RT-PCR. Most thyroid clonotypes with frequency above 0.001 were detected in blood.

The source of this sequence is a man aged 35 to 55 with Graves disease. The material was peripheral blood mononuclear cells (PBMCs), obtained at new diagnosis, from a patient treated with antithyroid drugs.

This CDR3 is CASSPTRLAGGLSDTQYF. The CDR3, as DNA: TGTGCCAGCAGCCCGACCCGGCTAGCGGGGGGGCTCTCAGATACGCAGTATTTT. The rearrangement links TRBV3-1 to TRBJ2-3; 12 bases fit TRBD2. The germline V gene has CDR1 LGHDT and CDR2 YNNKEL (reference sequence). V trimming: 4 bases; J trimming: 4 bases; junction bases outside the gene matches: 12. The CDR3 covers 18 residues.